This T cell receptor (beta chain) emerged from a study of hypomethylating agent response in myelodysplastic syndrome. In the original workflow: Approximately 1.7% of fewer than 200,000 clonotypes matched previously reported viral-epitope-specific VDJdb entries. Clones were read by immunoSEQ multiplex PCR, and TCRdb kept only the in-frame ones, dropping some. D and trimming were read from the DNA, whereas the V and J calls and clone size are those reported in that table. The profile covers 950 to 1,500 clones, with roughly 73% appearing a single time and roughly 20% taken by the ten largest. The V segment lost 5 bases and the J segment 5 bases; nucleotides outside the gene matches: 2. This CDR3 comprises 14 residues. CDR1 and CDR2 (germline): SGHAT, FQNNGV.

The genes are TRBV11-2 and TRBJ2-7, with 14 bases matching TRBD2. Sample: bone marrow, taken before or after starting hypomethylating agent treatment for myelodysplastic syndrome (not recorded which). The TCR sequence derives from a human donor with myelodysplastic syndrome. CDR3 DNA sequence: TGTGCCAGCAGCCGGGGACTAGCGGGGGACGAGCAGTACTTC. Amino acid sequence: CASSRGLAGDEQYF.